The 9 T cell receptor beta chains listed next were all sequenced from one sample in a study of OX40 agonist ivuxolimab in advanced cancers. The library was generated by the immunoSEQ multiplex PCR assay. This immuneACCESS table, as held by TCRdb, lists in-frame sequences with V and J called but not all clones. Of the missing ones, under half trace to an unresolved V gene in checked studies; the others have no known cause. The sample profile shows around 140,000 clones; about nine tenths of them were found once. Together, the top ten hold 0.95% to 1.4% of the sample. The sequencing here drew on CD4+ or CD8+ T cells sorted from blood, taken in a trial of the OX40 agonist ivuxolimab. All receptors come from an adult with an advanced solid tumor such as melanoma, head and neck, liver or kidney cancer.

The chain combines TRBV18 with TRBJ2-1; 7 bases match TRBD1. This CDR3 comprises 15 residues. In germline, CDR1 is KGHSH, CDR2 LQKENI. Trimming at V came to 6 bases and at J to 4 bases, leaving 9 bases not matched to a gene. CDR3 nucleotides: TGTGCCAGCTCGCCGAGACAGGGAGTGTACAATGAGCAGTTCTTC. It is translated as CASSPRQGVYNEQFF.

The chain joins TRBV19 to TRBJ2-5; D is perhaps TRBD1 or TRBD2 (6 bases each). Between the trimmed V and J ends, which lost 5 bases and 1 base, there was a span of 14 bases. Germline V gene data show CDR1 as LNHDA and CDR2 as SQIVND (reference sequence). The CDR3 spans 15 residues. The CDR3 region is CASSGHRDFQETQYF. CDR3 sequence (DNA): TGTGCCAGTAGTGGACACAGGGACTTCCAAGAGACCCAGTACTTC.

The chain combines TRBV2 with TRBJ1-2; D unresolved. This CDR3 region has 14 residues. Germline CDR1 is SNHLY and CDR2 is FYNNEI. Trimming took off 1 base at V and 2 bases at J, with 8 bases between the two ends. CDR3 loop: CASSEVTPNYGYTF. The CDR3 nucleotides read TGTGCCAGCAGTGAAGTGACACCGAACTATGGCTACACCTTC.

V and J are TRBV5-4 and TRBJ2-1, with D possibly being TRBD1 or TRBD2 (5 bases each). This CDR3 has 13 amino acids. Trimming took 4 bases from V and 4 from J, leaving 9 bases between them. From germline, CDR1 is SGHNT and CDR2 YYREEE (reference sequence). CDR3 in DNA: TGTGCCAGCAGCCCTGAGGGGTACAATGAGCAGTTCTTC. This sequence encodes CASSPEGYNEQFF.

The chain has TRBV18 and TRBJ1-5, with D perhaps TRBD1 (6 bases). V gave up 2 bases and J gave up 0 bases, with 8 bases separating them. The CDR3 covers 15 residues. The germline V gene has CDR1 KGHSH and CDR2 LQKENI. The DNA for the CDR3 is TGTGCCAGCTCACCAGGACAGATTAGCAATCAGCCCCAGCATTTT. It encodes CASSPGQISNQPQHF.

This rearrangement joins TRBV19 to TRBJ1-1, with D unresolved. This CDR3 spans 14 amino acids. Trimming cost V 7 bases and J 2 bases, with 14 bases left between them. The germline CDR1 and CDR2 sequences are LNHDA and SQIVND (reference sequence). The CDR3: CASTSRKLNTEAFF. The CDR3 coding sequence is TGTGCCAGTACATCTAGGAAACTTAACACTGAAGCTTTCTTT.

On this clone itself: This same CDR3 is encoded by further DNA sequences in the sample. This chain connects TRBV7-2 to TRBJ1-5; 8 bases align to TRBD1. Germline loops: CDR1 SGHTA, CDR2 FQGNSA. This CDR3 comprises 14 residues. J was trimmed by 7 bases and V by 4 bases; bases with no gene match: 6. The CDR3 DNA reads as TGTGCCAGCAGCTCGCAGGGGGCAGGGCAGCCCCAGCATTTT. This codes for CASSSQGAGQPQHF.

The chain couples TRBV28 to TRBJ2-7, with a possible D match to TRBD1 (5 bases). Trimming stripped 1 base from V and 3 bases from J, with 10 bases between. This CDR3 is 14 amino acids long. Per the germline V gene, CDR1 is MDHEN and CDR2 is SYDVKM. CDR3: CASSLSGIRYEQYF. The CDR3 DNA sequence: TGTGCCAGCAGTTTATCAGGGATTCGCTACGAGCAGTACTTC.

The chain uses TRBV28 and TRBJ2-7; the D gene could be TRBD1 or TRBD2 (5 bases each). CDR3 size: 13 residues. The V gene's germline CDR1 is MDHEN and CDR2 SYDVKM. V lost 9 bases and J 2 bases, leaving 14 bases between the germline ends. The CDR3 sequence is CASFGAVPYEQYF. CDR3 in DNA: TGTGCCAGTTTCGGGGCAGTCCCCTACGAGCAGTACTTC.